This T cell receptor (beta chain) was sequenced during a study of shared clonotypes between healthy human individuals (dated by TCRdb to about 2020). Background on the whole study: The cohort included three men and a couple of women between 18 and 49 years of age. To estimate repertoire size and how much clonotype sharing occurs between individuals, the study deeply sequenced the blood TCR repertoires of about five healthy adults. For each donor, three plates each were used for CD4 naive and CD4 memory, two plates were used for CD8 naive, and one plate was used for CD8 memory. To increase sequencing depth and limit assay-specific biases, TCR repertoire library preparation and sequencing were carried out by different laboratories using diverse techniques. Leukapheresis yielded between about 0.9 and 9 billion PBMCs per donor.

As regards this clone: Its target antigen remains unknown. Base qualities are not recorded, but no much larger clone differs from it by a single base.

General findings and caveats noted by the study authors: Only blood was sampled, and tissue TCR repertoires likely differ from those in blood. The small number of donors limited the genetic and exposure-history diversity represented. Pairwise subsampling led to the expectation that sequencing depth would affect the degree of clonotype sharing among donors. Rarefaction of sorted-subset datasets indicated incomplete sequencing despite the large sequencing depth. Sharing across a few donors was observed for 5% to 6.5% of naive CD4, over 3% of naive CD8, over 2% of memory CD4, and about 0.4% of memory CD8 clonotypes. Larger estimated clonotype richness was generally found for naive subsets than for memory subsets. Higher generation probabilities were observed for clonotypes shared by all four sorted-subset donors than for non-shared clonotypes.

Donors were healthy HIV-negative adults with no recently reported acute infections or vaccinations. Every donor was a Caucasian adult living in Nashville, Tennessee, USA. CD4+ T cells were enriched by magnetic negative selection; naive cells were then positively selected on CD45RA, and the negative fraction formed the memory subset. After blood collection by leukapheresis, PBMCs were isolated using Ficoll-Histopaque density gradient centrifugation and then cryopreserved in the vapor phase of liquid nitrogen. Purity and quantity of every magnetically sorted T cell population were checked by analytical flow cytometry. From each sorted fraction, genomic DNA was isolated and quantified by UV absorbance on a Nanodrop 2000c. Using the deep immunoSEQ assay, multiplex PCR amplified TCR CDR3 regions from genomic DNA. Extracted genomic DNA from each cell subset was distributed evenly across all wells of several immunoSEQ 96-well plates, and each plate was treated as a replicate. Each replicate PCR for sorted subsets received 200 ng genomic DNA, equal to about 30,000 T cell genomes. Purified libraries were measured with a Qubit 3.0 fluorometer, size-checked on a Bioanalyzer 2100, and measured again with the KAPA Library Quantification kit. A separate single-read 150-cycle Illumina NextSeq 550 flow cell was used to sequence each immunoSEQ 96-well plate. On the study's bioinformatics: Because only junctional sequences without quality scores were contained in the immunoSEQ output, filtering matching that applied to full-length reads could not be performed. Sequences were annotated with PyIR, a Python wrapper for IgBLAST v1.9, and V/J genes and CDR3 were assigned using IMGT germline references. Reads were removed for weak V/J assignments (E-value above 1e-6), missing CDR3, stop codons, out-of-frame junctions, or ambiguous translated residues. V3J clonotypes were defined as sequences sharing the same inferred V gene, J gene, and CDR3 amino acid sequence. Percentage overlap between repertoires was calculated by dividing the number of shared unique clonotypes by the size of the smaller repertoire. RTK rarefaction, the Chao1 estimator, and Recon v2.1 estimates of unobserved clonotypes were used to assess repertoire richness. Generation probabilities for all TCRbeta clonotypes obtained by the gDNA method from a few donors were computed using OLGA. Entries here come from immuneACCESS through TCRdb and include only in-frame sequences with V and J called. Some clones fail to appear in such tables; in the studies checked, an unresolved V gene covers under half of the shortfall, and the cause of the remainder is unknown. The DNA gave D and trimming, while V, J and clone size come from that table. The sample has 850,000 to 1,100,000 clones on record, roughly 77% of them singletons. The ten top clones hold over 0.8% of the sample.

The CDR3 starts with the cysteine, ends with the phenylalanine, and has 15 residues. The entry retains the CDR3 DNA only, 45 bases that are in frame from base 1. Deletion took 7 bases off V and 2 bases off J, with a span of 15 bases between the germline ends. Per the germline V gene (reference sequence), LNHDA is the CDR1 and SQIVND is the CDR2. This sequence was found in a man in his late teens or twenties in good health. Some clones in this sample may be carry-over from other donors' samples. Sample: memory CD4+ T cells from PBMCs. In the paper's terms, the cell subset or site label means: CD45RA-negative fraction. This chain is built from TRBV19 and TRBJ1-5; D gene: possibly TRBD1, on 6 matching bases. At the DNA level, the sequence is TGTGCCAGTACACCTTTGGGGGCAGGCAATCAGCCCCAGCATTTT. It codes for CASTPLGAGNQPQHF.